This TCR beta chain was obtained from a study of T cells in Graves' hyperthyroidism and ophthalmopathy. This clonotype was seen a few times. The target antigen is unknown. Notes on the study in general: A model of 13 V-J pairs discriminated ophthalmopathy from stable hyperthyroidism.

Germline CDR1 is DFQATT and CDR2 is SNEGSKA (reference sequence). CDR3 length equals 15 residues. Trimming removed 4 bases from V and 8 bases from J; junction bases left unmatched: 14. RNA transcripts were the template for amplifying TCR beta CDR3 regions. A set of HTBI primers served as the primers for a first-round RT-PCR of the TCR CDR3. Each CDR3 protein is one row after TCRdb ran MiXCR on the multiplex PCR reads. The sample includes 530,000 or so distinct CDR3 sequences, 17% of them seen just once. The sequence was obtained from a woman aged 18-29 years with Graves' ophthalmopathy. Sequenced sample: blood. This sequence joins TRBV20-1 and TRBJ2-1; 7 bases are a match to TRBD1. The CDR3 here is CSATRQGKDVDEQFF. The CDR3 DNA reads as TGCAGTGCTACGCGACAGGGTAAGGATGTCGATGAGCAGTTCTTC.